One and the same sample provided the 23 T cell receptor beta chains below, sequenced in a study of post-analysis software for immune sequencing data. Study-wide findings and caveats: Roughly 5 TRBV segments (TRBV5-6, TRBV5-1 and TRBV20-1 among them) occurred more frequently in patients than in controls.

Which antigens these TCRs recognize remains unknown. The TCR beta cDNA libraries carried unique molecular identifiers. Via MiXCR, TCRdb re-called the PCR reads, giving one row per CDR3 protein. The sample holds over 300,000 distinct CDR3 sequences, roughly 35% seen once. The sequencing input was blood. The receptor set was obtained from a girl aged 10-17 years with multiple sclerosis.

The CDR3 loop reads CASSLASGNTIYF. DNA for the CDR3: TGTGCCAGCAGTTTAGCCTCTGGAAACACCATATATTTT. The chain links TRBV12-3 or TRBV12-4 to TRBJ1-3, with D uncertain. This CDR3 has 13 residues. Between the trimmed V and J ends, which lost 0 bases and 0 bases, there was a span of 0 bases.

There are a few counts of this clonotype. The V call is TRBV12-3 or TRBV12-4, the J call TRBJ2-5; D is undetermined. The CDR3 spans 14 residues. Trimming took off 6 bases at V and 5 bases at J, with 16 bases between the two ends. In DNA, the CDR3 is TGTGCCAGCAGCCCCCACGGCGCCCAGGAGACCCAGTACTTC. It specifies CASSPHGAQETQYF.

The chain carries TRBV7-9 and TRBJ2-7; 10 bases are shared with TRBD1. The CDR3 has 14 amino acids. Losses at the gene ends were 5 bases for V and 4 bases for J; bases not matched to a gene: 5. From germline, CDR1 is SEHNR and CDR2 FQNEAQ (reference sequence). The CDR3 protein is CASSQTGGAYEQYF. In DNA form, the CDR3 reads TGTGCCAGCAGCCAGACAGGGGGCGCTTACGAGCAGTACTTC.

This clonotype has more than one count but fewer than ten. The V gene is TRBV24-1, the J gene TRBJ2-3; no reliable D call. Between the trimmed V and J ends, which lost 4 bases and 0 bases, there was a span of 13 bases. Germline V lookup: CDR1 KGHDR, CDR2 SFDVKD. The CDR3 loop spans 16 amino acids. The CDR3 nucleotides read TGTGCCACCAGTGACCCTAATCGTCCTAGCACAGATACGCAGTATTTT. This gives the protein CATSDPNRPSTDTQYF.

The CDR3 DNA reads TGTGCCAGCCAGGGCCGACAGGGACTGTACCAAGAGACCCAGTACTTC. The encoded protein is CASQGRQGLYQETQYF. The J gene is TRBJ2-5, the V gene TRBV25-1; weak D call: TRBD1 (7 bases). CDR1 and CDR2 (germline): MGHDK, SYGVNS. Trimming left V 8 bases short and J 0 bases short, with 19 bases between. The CDR3 consists of 16 residues.

J is TRBJ2-7 and V is TRBV2; 7 bases align to TRBD1. In germline, CDR1 is SNHLY, CDR2 FYNNEI. V shed 7 bases and J 4 bases; nucleotides not matched to a gene: 10. This CDR3 contains 14 residues. The CDR3 bases are TGTGCCAGCAAAGTAGACAGGGTCTTGTACGAGCAGTACTTC. It is translated as CASKVDRVLYEQYF.

Comment on this clonotype: A much larger clone is a single base away; this may be a read error. The chain uses TRBV19 and TRBJ1-2; no clear D. The germline CDR1 and CDR2 sequences are LNHDA and SQIVND (reference sequence). CDR3 length equals 12 residues. The CDR3 DNA reads TGTGCCAGTAGCCCACAACGGGATGGCTACATCTTC. It translates to CASSPQRDGYIF.

The chain is built from TRBV24-1 and TRBJ1-5; possibly TRBD1 for D (5 bases). The V end was cut by 5 bases, the J end by 2 bases, with 9 bases between. Germline V gene lookup returns CDR1 KGHDR and CDR2 SFDVKD. The CDR3 totals 14 residues. Here the CDR3 DNA reads TGTGCCACCAGTGGGGACGATGGCAATCAGCCCCAGCATTTT. Translating it yields CATSGDDGNQPQHF.

This clonotype occurred a few times. This chain links TRBV27 with TRBJ2-1, with 7 bases aligning to TRBD1. The V gene's germline CDR1 is MNHEY and CDR2 SMNVEV (reference sequence). The CDR3 sequence is 14 residues long. Trimming took 6 bases from V and 3 from J; bases not matched to a gene: 5. The CDR3 bases are TGTGCCAGCAGAGGGGGCGTCGGCTACAATGAGCAGTTCTTC. Amino acid sequence: CASRGGVGYNEQFF.

This clonotype has just a few counts. The chain uses TRBV27 and TRBJ2-5; 11 positions agree with TRBD2. CDR1 is MNHEY, CDR2 SMNVEV, per germline (reference sequence). This CDR3 is 15 amino acids long. V lost 6 bases, J lost 4 bases, and 7 bases stayed unmatched. The CDR3 region has the DNA TGTGCCAGCAGGATGACTAGCGGGGTTGCAGAGACCCAGTACTTC. It encodes CASRMTSGVAETQYF.

The chain links TRBV14 to TRBJ2-1; 8 bases agree with TRBD2. V trimming: 3 bases; J trimming: 8 bases; junction bases outside the gene matches: 9. Germline CDR1 reads SGHDN; CDR2 reads FVKESK. This CDR3 has 15 amino acids. The CDR3 bases are TGTGCCAGCAGCCACTACGGGGGGACTAGAGATGAGCAGTTCTTC. Protein: CASSHYGGTRDEQFF.

This clonotype has more than one count but fewer than ten. V gene TRBV7-3 combines with J gene TRBJ2-5, with 7 nucleotides matching TRBD1. CDR3 size: 14 residues. Germline V gives CDR1 SGHTA, CDR2 FQGTGA. Losses at the gene ends were 6 bases for V and 5 bases for J; bases not matched to a gene: 9. CDR3 region: CASSPGRGPETQYF. CDR3 DNA: TGTGCCAGCAGTCCCGGAAGGGGGCCGGAGACCCAGTACTTC.

This clonotype appeared a few times. This could be a read error, since a much larger clone is one nucleotide away. The chain joins TRBV29-1 to TRBJ2-5; TRBD2 might be the D (5 bases). CDR3 length equals 12 residues. The V end was cut by 8 bases, the J end by 3 bases, with 13 bases between. The germline V gene has CDR1 SQVTM and CDR2 ANQGSEA. The CDR3 reads CSTGRGEETQYF. DNA of the CDR3: TGCAGCACCGGACGGGGAGAAGAGACCCAGTACTTC.

This clonotype was found a few times. The V and J genes are TRBV15 and TRBJ2-3; TRBD1 or TRBD2 may be the D gene (5 bases each). CDR3 length equals 16 residues. The germline CDR1 and CDR2 sequences are LNHNV and YYDKDF (reference sequence). The V end lost 5 bases, the J end lost 5 bases, and 20 bases lay between the germline ends. This chain's CDR3 is CATSGVRDGGRDTQYF. The CDR3 nucleotides are TGTGCCACCAGCGGAGTCCGGGACGGCGGTAGAGATACGCAGTATTTT. Supplemented by reference TRBV15 and TRBJ2-3, the full variable domain reads DAMVIQNPRYQVTQFGKPVTLSCSQTLNHNVMYWYQQKSSQAPKLLFHYYDKDFNNEADTPDNFQSRRPNTSFCFLDIRSPGLGDTAMYLCATSGVRDGGRDTQYFGPGTRLTVL.

This clonotype was observed a few times. This chain joins TRBV7-2 and TRBJ1-2; 9 nucleotides line up with TRBD1. V shed 1 base and J 7 bases; nucleotides not matched to a gene: 7. Germline V CDR1 and CDR2: SGHTA, FQGNSA. The CDR3 contains 15 residues. The DNA for the CDR3 is TGTGCCAGCAGCTTAGGGGACAGGGATTCGTCTGGCTACACCTTC. It translates to CASSLGDRDSSGYTF.

This clonotype has a handful of counts. The chain combines TRBV5-6 with TRBJ1-6; the D is unclear. V gave up 0 bases and J gave up 8 bases, with 6 bases separating them. Germline V gene lookup returns CDR1 SGHDT and CDR2 YYEEEE. CDR3 length equals 13 residues. Here the CDR3 reads CASSLDLDSPLHF. The CDR3 DNA reads TGTGCCAGCAGCTTGGATCTGGATTCACCCCTCCACTTT.

This clonotype was seen a handful of times. This sequence joins TRBV5-1 and TRBJ1-1; D unresolved. Per the germline V gene, CDR1 is SGHRS and CDR2 is YFSETQ. CDR3 length: 15 residues. V lost 4 bases to trimming and J lost 0 bases, with 13 bases between them. The CDR3 nucleotides read TGCGCCAGCAGCCCGGTTGATGTTATGAACACTGAAGCTTTCTTT. This translates into CASSPVDVMNTEAFF.

The sample holds many counts of this clonotype. The CDR3 DNA reads as TGCGCCAGCAGCCAAGATCAAGACTACGAGCAGTACTTC. Protein sequence: CASSQDQDYEQYF. The chain uses TRBV4-1 and TRBJ2-7; D is ambiguous. Deletions cut 0 bases from V and 3 bases from J, with 6 bases between. The CDR3 sequence is 13 residues long. Germline values: CDR1 MGHRA, CDR2 YSYEKL.

The chain has TRBV5-1 and TRBJ2-4, with D perhaps assigned TRBD1 or TRBD2 (5 bases each). This CDR3 is built from 13 residues. In germline, CDR1 is SGHRS, CDR2 YFSETQ. Between the trimmed V and J ends, which lost 4 bases and 5 bases, there was a span of 10 bases. This CDR3 reads CASSPMGENIQYF. CDR3 coding DNA: TGCGCCAGCAGCCCCATGGGGGAAAACATTCAGTACTTC.

This clonotype came up a few times. The chain joins TRBV12-3 or TRBV12-4 to TRBJ2-7; no clear D. Trimming pared 2 bases from V and 4 bases from J, leaving 15 bases between. The CDR3 loop spans 15 amino acids. CDR3 sequence: CASSLTHGASYEQYF. CDR3 coding DNA: TGTGCCAGCAGTTTAACCCATGGTGCGAGTTACGAGCAGTACTTC.

The chain links TRBV6-5 to TRBJ2-5, with 9 positions matching TRBD1. Losses at the gene ends were 1 base for V and 5 bases for J; bases not matched to a gene: 5. The CDR3 consists of 15 residues. Germline loops: CDR1 MNHEY, CDR2 SVGAGI. Written as DNA, the CDR3 is TGTGCCAGCAGTTACTGGACAGGGGTTGGTGAGACCCAGTACTTC. This sequence encodes CASSYWTGVGETQYF.

V gene TRBV28 combines with J gene TRBJ2-2; D may be TRBD1 (6 bases). Germline loops: CDR1 MDHEN, CDR2 SYDVKM. Between the trimmed V and J ends, which lost 7 bases and 4 bases, there was a span of 22 bases. This CDR3 is built from 17 residues. The CDR3 DNA reads TGTGCCAGCACTGTGTCTCAGACAGGCTTGACCACCGGGGAGCTGTTTTTT. Its translation: CASTVSQTGLTTGELFF.

The chain combines TRBV7-9 with TRBJ2-1; D unresolved. Germline-derived CDR1 and CDR2 are SEHNR and FQNEAQ (reference sequence). This CDR3 comprises 15 residues. Trimming shortened V by 4 bases and J by 2 bases, and 12 bases separated the two germline ends. CDR3 region: CASSSRSFPYNEQFF. CDR3 DNA sequence: TGTGCCAGCAGCTCCAGAAGTTTTCCCTACAATGAGCAGTTCTTC.